The subject of this entry is one T cell receptor (beta chain). What it binds is not known. This entry is derived from a study of T cell repertoires in cytomegalovirus infection. MiXCR, run by TCRdb on the reads, gives a single entry per CDR3 protein. This sample has approximately 1,000,000 distinct CDR3 sequences; roughly 31% occur once, and the top ten carry around an eighth. Trimming removed 1 base at V and 2 bases at J, with 8 bases between. The CDR3 consists of 14 residues. The germline CDR1 and CDR2 sequences are SGHAT and FQNNGV. The sample in question was cultured CD8+ T cells from PBMCs, obtained from culture after CMV antigen stimulation. The V gene is TRBV11-2, the J gene TRBJ2-5, with D hard to call. The receptor was derived from a human donor in good health (CMV status not recorded). Some clones in this sample may be carry-over from other donors' samples. The CDR3 DNA follows: TGTGCCAGCAGCTTAGTCGGCCTGCAAGAGACCCAGTACTTC. As protein: CASSLVGLQETQYF.